This T cell receptor beta chain is drawn from a study of blood T cell repertoires in COVID-19 (dated by TCRdb to the early 2020s). The study in broad terms: Collaborator samples came from the United States, Italy and Spain and covered acute and convalescent phases of COVID-19. The material from the prospective study consisted of cDNA or gDNA derived from T cells, B-cell-depleted T cells, or PBMCs. Deeply sampled blood TCRbeta repertoires from subjects exposed to, actively infected with, or recovered from COVID-19 were included in the dataset. The repertoires were made available in a free public database intended to serve as a resource for research on the immune response to SARS-CoV-2. The samples were drawn from two sources: the first 160 participants of the ongoing ImmuneRACE study, and approximately 1,300 subjects contributed by 6 global collaborators. Sample metadata almost always included a de-identified subject ID, COVID-19 status, age in years and sex. Where available, HLA class I and class II types were taken from metadata supplied by the sample provider and were not determined by assay-based typing.

The immunoSEQ Assay, a bias-controlled multiplex PCR, was used to amplify TCRbeta CDR3 regions from genomic DNA. The published analysis was carried out like this. The number of nucleated cells in each sample was estimated from the amplification of reference gene primers within the assay. Sequence reads were collapsed and filtered to measure the absolute abundance of every unique TCRbeta CDR3 rearrangement. For each sample, productive Simpson clonality was calculated by taking the square root of Simpson's diversity index across productive rearrangements. In its TCRdb copy, this immuneACCESS table keeps in-frame sequences only and misses some clones. Where compared with another copy, unresolved V genes explain less than half of these, and the others have no known cause. V and J calls plus clone size are reproduced from that table; the DNA served to infer D and trimming. This sample holds roughly 380,000 clones; 80% to 90% were observed only once. The ten most abundant clones make up under 1.5% of the sample.

CDR1 is given as SEHNR and CDR2 as FQNEAQ, both from the germline V gene (reference sequence). Including cysteine and phenylalanine, the CDR3 has 15 amino acids. Only the CDR3 part of the read is kept: 45 bases, read in frame from the first base. At the junction V is shortened by 6 bases and J by 13 bases; bases outside the gene matches: 14. Participants in the prospective study were enrolled through a virtual design, were aged roughly 18 to 100 years, and lived in about 25 United States geographic areas. Cohort assignment in the prospective study relied on participant-reported clinical history from a screening survey and a study questionnaire. ImmuneRACE Cohort 3 recovered participants were defined by two consecutive negative NP/OP PCR tests, healthcare professional clearance, or symptom resolution. In the prospective study, whole blood, serum and a nasopharyngeal or oropharyngeal swab were collected from each participant by mobile phlebotomists. Additional blood draws and questionnaires over an approximately two-month period could optionally be provided by prospective study participants. Before DNA extraction, prospective study blood samples were shipped either frozen or at room temperature.

General findings and caveats noted by the study authors: How much clinical and demographic metadata was included differed by source and by participant, and the metadata was provided uncurated.

Note on this clone: Its antigen has not been determined. No qualities accompany the bases; no much larger clone lies one base away.

The sequence came from a man aged 25 to 40 who had recovered from COVID-19. The material sequenced was PBMCs or T cells enriched from blood (not recorded which). The sequence joins TRBV7-9 to TRBJ2-3; 12 junctional bases match TRBD1. The CDR3 region has the sequence CASRREGQGATSEYF. The nucleotide sequence reads as follows: TGTGCCAGCAGGCGAGAGGGACAGGGGGCGACTAGCGAGTATTTT.